This entry lists 21 T cell receptor beta chains sequenced from one sample in a study of T cell responses to AZD1222 COVID-19 vaccine. Produced via immunoSEQ multiplex PCR; TCRdb's table is partial and in-frame only. The sample includes roughly 170,000 clones, around 94% of them seen just once. Source: peripheral blood, taken 28 days after the second AZD1222 dose. Receptors originate from an adult who received the AZD1222 COVID-19 vaccine.

The chain recombines TRBV27 with TRBJ2-2; D tentatively reads TRBD1 or TRBD2 (5 bases each). The CDR3 length is 17 residues. The V gene lost 1 base and the J gene lost 0 bases, with 12 bases spanning the gap. The V gene's germline CDR1 is MNHEY and CDR2 SMNVEV (reference sequence). CDR3 coding DNA: TGTGCCAGCAGTTTATTTCCCGGGACGGCGAACACCGGGGAGCTGTTTTTT. Protein: CASSLFPGTANTGELFF.

V and J are TRBV6-6 and TRBJ2-7, with 7 bases identical to TRBD1. The J segment lost 4 bases and the V segment lost 2 bases, leaving 2 bases of the junction unmatched. CDR1 and CDR2 (germline): MNHNY, SVGAGI (reference sequence). This CDR3 spans 13 amino acids. The CDR3 loop is CASSYPGQYEQYF. CDR3 DNA sequence: TGTGCCAGCAGTTACCCGGGACAGTACGAGCAGTACTTC.

The chain employs TRBV28 and TRBJ2-7; 9 nucleotides line up with TRBD1. CDR1 is MDHEN and CDR2 is SYDVKM in the germline V gene. The CDR3 runs to 15 residues. Trimming took 7 bases from V and 3 from J; bases not matched to a gene: 10. The DNA of the CDR3 is TGTGCCAGCACCCAAAGGGGACAGGGAAACTACGAGCAGTACTTC. Amino acids: CASTQRGQGNYEQYF.

The rearrangement joins TRBV7-8 to TRBJ2-4, with D tentatively TRBD1 (6 bases). The CDR3 extends over 18 amino acids. Looked up from germline, CDR1 is SGHVS and CDR2 is FQNEAQ. Trimming took 2 bases from V and 0 from J, leaving 17 bases between them. DNA of the CDR3: TGTGCCAGCAGCTTAACGGTAGGGGGAAGGTTAGCCAAAAACATTCAGTACTTC. Protein product: CASSLTVGGRLAKNIQYF.

The rearrangement joins TRBV19 to TRBJ1-1; D not resolved. Germline V gene sequence: CDR1 LNHDA, CDR2 SQIVND (reference sequence). Trimming took 2 bases from V and 11 from J, leaving 12 bases between them. This CDR3 comprises 12 residues. The chain's CDR3 is CASSIPPPGAFF. The CDR3 DNA is TGTGCCAGTAGTATACCTCCCCCCGGGGCTTTCTTT.

CDR3 DNA: TGTGCCAGTAGTATAGATTCAACGGGGAAGGATGGCTACACCTTC. This gives the protein CASSIDSTGKDGYTF. The rearrangement joins TRBV19 to TRBJ1-2; D is unclear. The CDR3 consists of 15 residues. The V end was cut by 0 bases, the J end by 6 bases, with 14 bases between. CDR1 and CDR2 from the germline V gene are LNHDA and SQIVND (reference sequence).

This clone has just one count. V usage is TRBV7-9 and J usage is TRBJ1-3; 9 nucleotides match TRBD1. From germline, CDR1 is SEHNR and CDR2 FQNEAQ (reference sequence). The CDR3 extends over 14 amino acids. V trimming: 6 bases; J trimming: 1 base; junction bases outside the gene matches: 1. CDR3: CASRGTGSGNTIYF. The CDR3 nucleotides are TGTGCCAGCAGGGGGACAGGGTCTGGAAACACCATATATTTT.

The gene calls are TRBV20-1 and TRBJ2-1; 11 positions match TRBD2. Germline V gives CDR1 DFQATT, CDR2 SNEGSKA (reference sequence). The CDR3 is 16 amino acids. Germline trimming cut 3 bases from V and 2 bases from J; bases unmatched to any gene: 6. The DNA of the CDR3 is TGCAGTGCTAGTAAAGGACTAGCGGGCCCCTACAATGAGCAGTTCTTC. This sequence encodes CSASKGLAGPYNEQFF.

J is TRBJ2-5 and V is TRBV14; 14 bases are a match to TRBD2. Per germline, CDR1 SGHDN and CDR2 FVKESK. The CDR3 spans 16 residues. The junction had 5 bases not matched to a gene; V was cut back by 0 bases and J by 8 bases. CDR3 sequence reads: CASSQELGTSGGTQYF. The CDR3 DNA follows: TGTGCCAGCAGCCAAGAACTCGGGACTAGCGGGGGTACCCAGTACTTC.

The DNA for the CDR3 is TGTGCCAGCAGCCAAGGAGGGGGCTACACCTTC. It translates to CASSQGGGYTF. The rearrangement joins TRBV7-3 to TRBJ1-2; unclear D gene. CDR1 is SGHTA, CDR2 FQGTGA, per germline. Trimming stripped 5 bases from V and 8 bases from J, with 9 bases between. This CDR3 is 11 amino acids long. The variable domain in full, with the rest retrieved from reference TRBV7-3 and TRBJ1-2, is GAGVSQTPSNKVTEKGKYVELRCDPISGHTALYWYRQSLGQGPEFLIYFQGTGAADDSGLPNDRFFAVRPEGSVSTLKIQRTERGDSAVYLCASSQGGGYTFGSGTRLTVV.

This chain connects TRBV18 to TRBJ1-2; D uncertain. CDR3 size: 14 residues. Germline values: CDR1 KGHSH, CDR2 LQKENI. Trimming left V 0 bases short and J 0 bases short, with 5 bases between. The CDR3 DNA follows: TGTGCCAGCTCACCACCTGGGACTAACTATGGCTACACCTTC. Its translation: CASSPPGTNYGYTF.

The chain couples TRBV15 to TRBJ2-7; unclear D gene. Germline-derived CDR1 and CDR2 are LNHNV and YYDKDF (reference sequence). The CDR3 loop spans 14 amino acids. Trimming took off 0 bases at V and 2 bases at J, with 8 bases between the two ends. Written as DNA, the CDR3 is TGTGCCACCAGCAGAGACCCAGGTACCTACGAGCAGTACTTC. It specifies CATSRDPGTYEQYF.

The chain links TRBV5-6 to TRBJ1-3; no clear D. Germline V CDR1 and CDR2: SGHDT, YYEEEE. This CDR3 region has 13 residues. V lost 0 bases to trimming and J lost 0 bases, with 1 base between them. The chain's CDR3 is CASSLGSGNTIYF. The DNA for the CDR3 is TGTGCCAGCAGCTTGGGCTCTGGAAACACCATATATTTT.

The rearrangement joins TRBV19 to TRBJ2-7; D is perhaps TRBD2 (5 bases). Trimming took 3 bases from V and 2 from J, leaving 8 bases between them. This CDR3 has 13 amino acids. Germline V gene sequence: CDR1 LNHDA, CDR2 SQIVND (reference sequence). The CDR3, as DNA: TGTGCCAGTAGTATGAGGGTAACCTACGAGCAGTACTTC. Translated: CASSMRVTYEQYF.

V gene TRBV7-9 combines with J gene TRBJ2-2; D not certain. CDR3 length: 15 residues. V was clipped by 4 bases and J by 5 bases, with 14 bases between them. Germline V gene data show CDR1 as SEHNR and CDR2 as FQNEAQ (reference sequence). The CDR3 reads CASSSAHDGTGELFF. The CDR3 DNA reads TGTGCCAGCAGCTCCGCTCACGATGGGACCGGGGAGCTGTTTTTT.

The chain is built from TRBV7-2 and TRBJ2-2; D remains unclear. The ends were cut back, 1 base at V and 7 bases at J, with 10 bases in the middle. The CDR3 spans 14 residues. From germline, CDR1 is SGHTA and CDR2 FQGNSA. CDR3 residues: CASSLVIFLGELFF. The CDR3 DNA reads as TGTGCCAGCAGCTTAGTAATCTTTCTCGGGGAGCTGTTTTTT.

This rearrangement joins TRBV7-3 to TRBJ2-1, with TRBD2 matching over 10 bases. Germline V gene data show CDR1 as SGHTA and CDR2 as FQGTGA. J was trimmed by 0 bases and V by 3 bases; bases with no gene match: 14. The CDR3 consists of 20 residues. Here the CDR3 DNA reads TGTGCCAGCAGCTTTTTTCCTTTAGGCCTAGCGGGGGCCTCCTACAATGAGCAGTTCTTC. Translation gives CASSFFPLGLAGASYNEQFF.

J is TRBJ2-3 and V is TRBV10-1; D tentatively reads TRBD1 or TRBD2 (7 bases each). Germline V gene sequence: CDR1 WNHNN, CDR2 SYGVQD (reference sequence). The CDR3 is 18 residues long. Trimming stripped 6 bases from V and 0 bases from J, with 22 bases between. In DNA form, the CDR3 reads TGCGCCAGCAGCCAACAGGGGAGGGTCTCCGGGAGCACAGATACGCAGTATTTT. Its translation is CASSQQGRVSGSTDTQYF.

V usage is TRBV12-3 or TRBV12-4 and J usage is TRBJ1-2, with D uncertain. V lost 3 bases and J lost 4, with 3 bases in between. This CDR3 is built from 11 residues. The DNA for the CDR3 is TGTGCCAGCAGTTTTGGCTATGGCTACACCTTC. It codes for CASSFGYGYTF.

The chain links TRBV11-2 to TRBJ1-4; D unresolved. Trimming left V 2 bases short and J 2 bases short, with 9 bases between. CDR3 length: 15 residues. Per germline, CDR1 SGHAT and CDR2 FQNNGV. The CDR3 nucleotides are TGTGCCAGCAGCTTAAGGTTGCCTACTAATGAAAAACTGTTTTTT. Amino acid sequence: CASSLRLPTNEKLFF.

The chain recombines TRBV6-5 with TRBJ1-1; 9 nucleotides agree with TRBD1. Trimming cost V 4 bases and J 1 base; bases outside gene matches: 1. There are 14 residues in the CDR3. Germline CDR1 is MNHEY and CDR2 is SVGAGI. The CDR3 loop is CASSWDRENTEAFF. CDR3 DNA sequence: TGTGCCAGCAGTTGGGACAGGGAGAACACTGAAGCTTTCTTT.